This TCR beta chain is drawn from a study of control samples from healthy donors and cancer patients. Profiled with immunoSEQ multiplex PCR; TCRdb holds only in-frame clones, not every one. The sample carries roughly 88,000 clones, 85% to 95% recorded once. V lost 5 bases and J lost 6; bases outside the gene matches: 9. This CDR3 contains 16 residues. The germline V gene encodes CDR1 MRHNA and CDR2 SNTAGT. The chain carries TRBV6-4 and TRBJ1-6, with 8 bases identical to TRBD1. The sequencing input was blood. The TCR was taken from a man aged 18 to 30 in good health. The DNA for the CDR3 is TGTGCCAGCAGTTCTGGGGCAACAGGGGGTAATTCACCCCTCCACTTT. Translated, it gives CASSSGATGGNSPLHF.